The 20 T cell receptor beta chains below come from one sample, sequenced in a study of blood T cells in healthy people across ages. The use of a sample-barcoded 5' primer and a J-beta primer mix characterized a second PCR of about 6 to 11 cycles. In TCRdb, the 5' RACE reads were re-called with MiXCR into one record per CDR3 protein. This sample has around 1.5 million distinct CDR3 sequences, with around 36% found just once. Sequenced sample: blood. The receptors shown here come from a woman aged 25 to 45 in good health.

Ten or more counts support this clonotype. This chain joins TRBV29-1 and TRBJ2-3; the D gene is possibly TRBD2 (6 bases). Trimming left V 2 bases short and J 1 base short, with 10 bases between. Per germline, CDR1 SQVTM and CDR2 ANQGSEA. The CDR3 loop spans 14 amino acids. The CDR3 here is CSVEMASGTDTQYF. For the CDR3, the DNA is TGCAGCGTTGAAATGGCTAGCGGCACAGATACGCAGTATTTT.

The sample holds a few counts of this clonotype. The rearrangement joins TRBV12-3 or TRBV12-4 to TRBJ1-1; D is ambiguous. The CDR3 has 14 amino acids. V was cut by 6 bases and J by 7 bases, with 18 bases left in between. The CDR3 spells CASRVFGESGEAFF. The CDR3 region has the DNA TGTGCCAGCAGGGTCTTTGGGGAATCAGGTGAAGCTTTCTTT.

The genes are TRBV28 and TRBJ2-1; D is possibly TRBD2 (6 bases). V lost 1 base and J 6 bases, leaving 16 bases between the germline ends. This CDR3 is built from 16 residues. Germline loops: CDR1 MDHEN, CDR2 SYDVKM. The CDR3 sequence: CASSLLSGEGRNEQFF. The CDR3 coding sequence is TGTGCCAGCAGTTTATTATCGGGAGAGGGTCGCAATGAGCAGTTCTTC.

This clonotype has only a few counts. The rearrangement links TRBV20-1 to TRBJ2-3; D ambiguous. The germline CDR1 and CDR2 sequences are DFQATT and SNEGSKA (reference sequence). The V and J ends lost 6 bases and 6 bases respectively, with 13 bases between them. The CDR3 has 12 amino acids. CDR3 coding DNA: TGCAGTGCCCCCGGGCCACAGGATACGCAGTATTTT. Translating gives CSAPGPQDTQYF.

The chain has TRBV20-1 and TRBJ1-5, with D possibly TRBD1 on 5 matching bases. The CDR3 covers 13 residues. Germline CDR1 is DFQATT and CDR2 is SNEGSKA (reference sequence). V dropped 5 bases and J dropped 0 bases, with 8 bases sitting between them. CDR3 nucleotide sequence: TGCAGTGCTGGGGACGGTAGCAATCAGCCCCAGCATTTT. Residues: CSAGDGSNQPQHF.

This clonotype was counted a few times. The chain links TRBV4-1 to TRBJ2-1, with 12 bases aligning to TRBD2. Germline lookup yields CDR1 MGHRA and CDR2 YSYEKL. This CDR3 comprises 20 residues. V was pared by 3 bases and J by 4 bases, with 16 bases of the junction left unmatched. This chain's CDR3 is CASSQVDVPLAGGLYNEQFF. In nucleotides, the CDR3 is TGCGCCAGCAGCCAGGTAGATGTCCCACTAGCGGGAGGACTATACAATGAGCAGTTCTTC.

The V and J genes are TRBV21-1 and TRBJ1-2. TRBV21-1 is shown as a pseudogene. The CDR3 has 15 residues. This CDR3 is CASSATNGTLYGYTF. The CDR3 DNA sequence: TGTGCCAGCAGCGCAACTAACGGGACCCTCTATGGCTACACCTTC.

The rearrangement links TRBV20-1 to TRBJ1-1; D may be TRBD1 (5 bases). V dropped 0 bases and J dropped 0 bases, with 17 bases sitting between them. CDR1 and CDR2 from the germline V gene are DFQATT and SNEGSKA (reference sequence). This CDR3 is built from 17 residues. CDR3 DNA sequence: TGCAGTGCTAGAGACTCTCTGCGGGGCGGTTTGAACACTGAAGCTTTCTTT. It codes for CSARDSLRGGLNTEAFF.

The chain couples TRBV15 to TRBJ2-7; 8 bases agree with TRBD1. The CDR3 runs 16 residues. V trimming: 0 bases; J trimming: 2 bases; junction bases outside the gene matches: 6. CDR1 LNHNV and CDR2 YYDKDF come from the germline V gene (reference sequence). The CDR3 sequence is CATSRDHTGGTYEQYF. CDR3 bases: TGTGCCACCAGCAGAGATCACACAGGGGGAACCTACGAGCAGTACTTC.

CDR3 DNA: TGTGCCAGCAGGCGGGGGGCATCGGGACACACCTCTGGGGCCAACGTCCTGACTTTC. Translating gives CASRRGASGHTSGANVLTF. The chain links TRBV5-6 to TRBJ2-6; TRBD2 aligns across 8 bases. CDR3 length equals 19 residues. In germline, CDR1 is SGHDT, CDR2 YYEEEE. J was trimmed by 0 bases and V by 5 bases; bases with no gene match: 13.

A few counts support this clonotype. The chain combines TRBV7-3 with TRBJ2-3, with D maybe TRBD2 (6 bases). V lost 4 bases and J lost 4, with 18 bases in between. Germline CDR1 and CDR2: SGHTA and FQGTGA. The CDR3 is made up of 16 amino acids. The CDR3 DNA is TGTGCCAGCAGCTCTGTCGGGCGGGGTAGCCCAGATACGCAGTATTTT. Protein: CASSSVGRGSPDTQYF.

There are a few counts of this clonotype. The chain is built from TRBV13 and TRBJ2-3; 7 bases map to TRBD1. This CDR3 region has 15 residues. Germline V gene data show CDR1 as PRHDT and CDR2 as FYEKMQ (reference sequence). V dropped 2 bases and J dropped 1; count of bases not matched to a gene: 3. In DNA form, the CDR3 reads TGTGCCAGCAGCTTAAAGGGGGCACGCACAGATACGCAGTATTTT. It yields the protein CASSLKGARTDTQYF.

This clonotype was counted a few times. Here the CDR3 reads CASSFGGGVGGTQYF. CDR3 bases: TGTGCCAGCAGTTTTGGGGGTGGTGTGGGGGGGACCCAGTACTTC. V gene TRBV27 combines with J gene TRBJ2-5; a possible D gene is TRBD2 (6 bases). The length of the CDR3 is 15 residues. The germline V gene encodes CDR1 MNHEY and CDR2 SMNVEV (reference sequence). V lost 3 bases and J 7 bases, leaving 18 bases between the germline ends.

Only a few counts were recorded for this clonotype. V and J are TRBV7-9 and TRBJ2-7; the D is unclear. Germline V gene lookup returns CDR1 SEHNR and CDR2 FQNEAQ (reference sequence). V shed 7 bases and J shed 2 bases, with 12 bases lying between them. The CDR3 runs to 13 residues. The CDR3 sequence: CASNFAETYEQYF. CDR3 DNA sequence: TGTGCCAGCAACTTCGCAGAGACCTACGAGCAGTACTTC. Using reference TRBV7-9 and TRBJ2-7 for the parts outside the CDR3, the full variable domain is DTGVSQNPRHKITKRGQNVTFRCDPISEHNRLYWYRQTLGQGPEFLTYFQNEAQLEKSRLLSDRFSAERPKGSFSTLEIQRTEQGDSAMYLCASNFAETYEQYFGPGTRLTVT.

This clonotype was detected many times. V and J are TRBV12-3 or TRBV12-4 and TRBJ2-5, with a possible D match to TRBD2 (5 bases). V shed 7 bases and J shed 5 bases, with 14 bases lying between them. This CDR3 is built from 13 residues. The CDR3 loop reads CASMRGSDETQYF. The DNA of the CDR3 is TGTGCCAGCATGAGAGGGAGTGACGAGACCCAGTACTTC.

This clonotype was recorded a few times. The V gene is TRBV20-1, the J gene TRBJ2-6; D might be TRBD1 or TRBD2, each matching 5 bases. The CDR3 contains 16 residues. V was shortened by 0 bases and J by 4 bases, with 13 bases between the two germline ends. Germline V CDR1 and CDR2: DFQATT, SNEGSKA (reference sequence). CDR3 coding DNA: TGCAGTGCTAGAGATGTAGGGACGGAAGGGGCCAACGTCCTGACTTTC. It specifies CSARDVGTEGANVLTF.

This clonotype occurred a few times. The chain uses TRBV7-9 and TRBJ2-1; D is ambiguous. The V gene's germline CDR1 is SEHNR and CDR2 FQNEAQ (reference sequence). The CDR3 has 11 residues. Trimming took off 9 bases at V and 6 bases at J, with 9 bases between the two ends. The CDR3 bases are TGTGCCAGTACTAATGGCAATGAGCAGTTCTTC. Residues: CASTNGNEQFF.

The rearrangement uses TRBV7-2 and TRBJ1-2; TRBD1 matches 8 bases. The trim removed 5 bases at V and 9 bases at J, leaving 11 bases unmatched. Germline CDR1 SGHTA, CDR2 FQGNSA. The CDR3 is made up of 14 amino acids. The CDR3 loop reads CASSPGQGPYSYTF. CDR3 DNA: TGTGCCAGCAGCCCAGGACAGGGACCATATAGCTACACCTTC.

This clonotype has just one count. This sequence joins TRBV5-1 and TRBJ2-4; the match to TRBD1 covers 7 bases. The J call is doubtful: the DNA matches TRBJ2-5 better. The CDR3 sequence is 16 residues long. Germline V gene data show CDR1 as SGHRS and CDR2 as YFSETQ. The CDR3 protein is CASSLGTGPRPETQYF. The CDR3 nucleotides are TGCGCCAGCAGCTTGGGGACAGGACCACGTCCGGAGACCCAGTACTTC.

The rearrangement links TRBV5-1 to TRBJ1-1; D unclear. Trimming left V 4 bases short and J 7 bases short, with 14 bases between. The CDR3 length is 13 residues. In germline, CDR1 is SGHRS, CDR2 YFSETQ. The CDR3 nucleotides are TGCGCCAGCAGCCCGGGCGTCCTCCTTGAAGCTTTCTTT. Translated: CASSPGVLLEAFF.